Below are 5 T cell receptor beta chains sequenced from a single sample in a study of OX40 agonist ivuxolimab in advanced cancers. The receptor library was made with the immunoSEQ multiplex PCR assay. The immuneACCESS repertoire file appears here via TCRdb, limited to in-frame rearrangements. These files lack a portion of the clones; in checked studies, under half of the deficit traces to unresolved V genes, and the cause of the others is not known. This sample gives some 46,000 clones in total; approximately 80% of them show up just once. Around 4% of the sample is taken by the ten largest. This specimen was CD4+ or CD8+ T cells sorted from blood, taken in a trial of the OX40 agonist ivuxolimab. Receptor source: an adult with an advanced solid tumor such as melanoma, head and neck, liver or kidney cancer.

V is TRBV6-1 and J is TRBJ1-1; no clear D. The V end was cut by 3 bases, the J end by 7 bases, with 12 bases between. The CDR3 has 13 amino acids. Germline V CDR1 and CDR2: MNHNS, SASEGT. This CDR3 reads CASSESSGLEAFF. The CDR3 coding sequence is TGTGCCAGCAGTGAGAGTTCCGGGCTTGAAGCTTTCTTT.

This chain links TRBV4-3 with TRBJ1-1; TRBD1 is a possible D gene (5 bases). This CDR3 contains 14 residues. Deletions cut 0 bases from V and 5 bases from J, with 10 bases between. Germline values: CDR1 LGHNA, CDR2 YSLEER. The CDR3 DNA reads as TGCGCCAGCAGCCAAGAGATCAGGGTTACTGAAGCTTTCTTT. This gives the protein CASSQEIRVTEAFF.

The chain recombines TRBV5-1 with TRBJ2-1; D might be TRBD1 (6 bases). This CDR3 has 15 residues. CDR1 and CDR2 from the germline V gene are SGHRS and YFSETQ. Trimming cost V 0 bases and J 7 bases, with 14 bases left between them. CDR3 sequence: CASSLAVGALNEQFF. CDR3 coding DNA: TGCGCCAGCAGCTTGGCCGTGGGGGCTCTGAATGAGCAGTTCTTC.

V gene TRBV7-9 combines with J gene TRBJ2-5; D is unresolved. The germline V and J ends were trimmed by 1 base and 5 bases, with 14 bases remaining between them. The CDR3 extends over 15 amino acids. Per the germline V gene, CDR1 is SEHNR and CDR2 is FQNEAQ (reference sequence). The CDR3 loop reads CASSLGLPTRETQYF. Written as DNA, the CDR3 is TGTGCCAGCAGCTTAGGTCTTCCTACGAGGGAGACCCAGTACTTC.

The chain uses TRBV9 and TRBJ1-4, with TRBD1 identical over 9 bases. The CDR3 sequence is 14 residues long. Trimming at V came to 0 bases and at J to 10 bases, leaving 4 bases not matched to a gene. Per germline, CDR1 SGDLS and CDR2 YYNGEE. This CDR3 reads CASSVGVTGGKLFF. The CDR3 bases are TGTGCCAGCAGCGTAGGGGTGACAGGGGGAAAACTGTTTTTT.